A selection of T cell receptor beta chains follows, all from one sample in a study of OX40 agonist ivuxolimab in advanced cancers. The data were produced by immunoSEQ multiplex PCR, yet TCRdb's version contains in-frame clones alone and is incomplete. The sample lists roughly 28,000 clones, 75% to 90% occurring once. The source was CD4+ or CD8+ T cells sorted from blood, collected in a trial of the OX40 agonist ivuxolimab. The receptors stem from an adult with an advanced solid tumor such as melanoma, head and neck, liver or kidney cancer. CDR3s include the opening cysteine and the closing phenylalanine or tryptophan. The D gene is left open where the match is weak. Expanded clones get a size class; other rows say once, few or many, or leave the size out.

v_gene	abundance	d_gene	j_gene	CDR3aa	CDR3nt
TRBV6-5	.	.	TRBJ2-5	CASSYSKSGPRYF	TGTGCCAGCAGTTACTCGAAAAGTGGTCCCCGGTACTTC
TRBV6-1	once	.	TRBJ2-7	CASRTGNSYEQYF	TGTGCCAGCAGGACCGGGAACTCCTACGAGCAGTACTTC
TRBV30	.	.	TRBJ1-6	CAWRDTLKVMDSPLHF	TGTGCCTGGCGGGACACTCTCAAAGTAATGGATTCACCCCTCCACTTT
TRBV11-2	.	.	TRBJ2-7	CASSLKDYSYEQYF	TGTGCCAGCAGCTTAAAGGATTACTCCTACGAGCAGTACTTC
TRBV5-1	.	.	TRBJ2-7	CASSLAEVYEQYF	TGCGCCAGCAGCTTGGCCGAGGTTTACGAGCAGTACTTC
TRBV2	.	.	TRBJ2-7	CASSERGITYEQYF	TGTGCCAGCAGTGAGCGGGGAATTACCTACGAGCAGTACTTC
TRBV29-1	.	.	TRBJ1-1	CSARDGGTEAFF	TGCAGCGCCCGGGACGGGGGGACTGAAGCTTTCTTT
TRBV27	.	TRBD2	TRBJ2-7	CASSPLGTSGSGSEQYF	TGTGCCAGCAGTCCTCTTGGGACTAGCGGGAGCGGGTCCGAGCAGTACTTC
TRBV5-4	.	.	TRBJ1-4	CASSVDSLDEKLFF	TGTGCCAGCAGCGTGGACAGTTTGGATGAAAAACTGTTTTTT
TRBV7-9	.	TRBD1	TRBJ2-1	CASSSPDRVTYNEQFF	TGTGCCAGCAGCTCGCCGGACAGGGTTACCTACAATGAGCAGTTCTTC